These 26 T cell receptor beta chains came from one sample sequenced in a study of tumor-infiltrating lymphocytes in primary liver carcinoma (dated by TCRdb to about 2017). TCRdb shows the sequencer as Illumina HiSeq 2500. A constant-region primer and ProtoScript II reverse transcriptase were used to reverse-transcribe TCRbeta-specific cDNA from 500 ng total RNA. Construction of the TCRbeta libraries relied on three nested rounds of multiplex PCR, following a slightly modified ARM-PCR procedure. Each of the first two PCR rounds ran for 9 to 11 cycles using multiplex TRBV1-TRBV30 forward primers together with a Cbeta reverse primer. TCRdb reran the public reads through fastp at Q25 and MiXCR, keeping productive beta chains. All rows with the same CDR3 protein become a single entry with the most common DNA and genes. The sample includes 250,000 to 400,000 distinct CDR3 sequences, with about 62% observed a single time. The top ten hold about 8.4% of the sample.

Blood RNA was extracted from unsorted whole blood with TRIzol reagent; germline DNA came from the DNeasy Blood & Tissue kit. The sample taken for sequencing was peripheral blood. These receptors originate from a man between 35 and 55 years old with primary liver carcinoma and hepatitis B virus infection.

Note on this clonotype: It may be a read error: a sequence one base away is much more abundant. This chain connects TRBV10-3 to TRBJ1-5, with 8 bases lining up with TRBD1. Germline V gives CDR1 ENHRY, CDR2 SYGVKD. This CDR3 region has 14 residues. The CDR3 region has the DNA TGTGCCATCAGTGAGCAGGGGGCGGGTCAGCCCCATCATTTT. Protein product: CAISEQGAGQPHHF.

This clonotype was seen only a few times. The chain employs TRBV6-1 and TRBJ1-1; D is unresolved. The CDR3 runs to 14 residues. Germline V gene sequence: CDR1 MNHNS, CDR2 SASEGT. Trimming shortened V by 11 bases and J by 2 bases, and 18 bases separated the two germline ends. The CDR3: CACTRTPGNTEAFF. CDR3 in DNA: TGTGCCTGCACCCGGACGCCCGGAAACACTGAAGCTTTCTTT.

In the case of this clonotype: The junction does not match germline at one end; this may be a read error. This chain uses TRBV9 with TRBJ2-1; D is unresolved. The CDR3 totals 14 residues. Germline loops: CDR1 SGDLS, CDR2 YYNGEE. The CDR3 sequence is CVSSVEWGGNEQFF. The CDR3 region has the DNA TGTGTCAGCAGCGTAGAATGGGGTGGGAATGAGCAGTTCTTC.

This clonotype was seen only once. This chain uses TRBV6-1 with TRBJ2-1; D unresolved. CDR1 and CDR2 from the germline V gene are MNHNS and SASEGT. V lost 7 bases and J 2 bases, leaving 12 bases between the germline ends. There are 14 residues in the CDR3. CDR3 residues: CASNCQITYNEQFF. The CDR3 DNA follows: TGTGCCAGCAACTGCCAGATTACCTACAATGAGCAGTTCTTC.

This clonotype appeared many times. The chain uses TRBV29-1 and TRBJ2-5; TRBD1 aligns across 7 bases. Germline-derived CDR1 and CDR2 are SQVTM and ANQGSEA. The CDR3 extends over 13 amino acids. Trimming removed 3 bases from V and 5 bases from J; junction bases left unmatched: 6. The CDR3 coding sequence is TGCAGCGTTGACGGACCCAGGGGGGAGACCCAGTACTTC. It yields the protein CSVDGPRGETQYF.

On this clonotype itself: At one of its ends the junction is not consistent with the germline gene, which may arise from a read error. The V gene is TRBV4-2, the J gene TRBJ2-1; 9 positions agree with TRBD2. Germline CDR1 and CDR2: LGHNA and YNFKEQ. The CDR3 is 17 residues long. CDR3 loop: CASSQERGREGYNEQSF. Here the CDR3 DNA reads TGTGCCAGCAGCCAAGAAAGAGGGCGGGAGGGCTACAATGAGCAGTCCTTC.

The chain employs TRBV5-1 and TRBJ2-1; the D gene is possibly TRBD2 (6 bases). The CDR3 is 15 amino acids. The V end lost 3 bases, the J end lost 0 bases, and 10 bases lay between the germline ends. Germline CDR1 SGHRS, CDR2 YFSETQ. The CDR3 nucleotides read TGCGCCAGCAGCTCGGGAGCCTTCTCCTACAATGAGCAGTTCTTC. This gives the protein CASSSGAFSYNEQFF.

Remarks on this clonotype: This may be a read error, as it is one base from a much larger clone. The gene calls are TRBV4-2 and TRBJ1-1; D gene ambiguous. The germline gives CDR1 LGHNA, CDR2 YNFKEQ. V shed 0 bases and J shed 1 base, with 9 bases lying between them. There are 15 residues in the CDR3. The CDR3 DNA sequence: TGTGCCAGCAGCCAAGATCCCGCAGGGAACACTGAAGCTTTCTTT. Translation gives CASSQDPAGNTEAFF.

Notes on this clonotype: Given a much more abundant clone one base away, this may be a read error. The chain has TRBV29-1 and TRBJ2-7; the match to TRBD2 covers 8 bases. Germline CDR1 reads SQVTM; CDR2 reads ANQGSEA. There are 13 residues in the CDR3. The CDR3 sequence is CSVVRGGTYEQHF. CDR3 DNA: TGCAGCGTCGTTCGGGGGGGGACCTACGAGCAGCACTTC.

This clonotype was detected ten times or more. The rearrangement uses TRBV5-5 and TRBJ2-1; D is undetermined. V shed 0 bases and J shed 9 bases, with 10 bases lying between them. The CDR3 contains 13 residues. Germline loops: CDR1 SGHKS, CDR2 YYEKEE (reference sequence). CDR3 sequence (DNA): TGTGCCAGCAGCTTGGAACGGGTATTTGAGCAGTTCTTC. As protein: CASSLERVFEQFF.

Comments on this clonotype: A much larger clone lies a single base off, so this may be a read error. CDR3 DNA sequence: TGTGCCAGCAGCCATGTGGGTGGCACTGAAGCTTTCTTT. Its translation is CASSHVGGTEAFF. J is TRBJ1-1 and V is TRBV4-2; no reliable D call. Germline CDR1 is LGHNA and CDR2 is YNFKEQ. Trimming shortened V by 3 bases and J by 4 bases, and 9 bases separated the two germline ends. The CDR3 spans 13 residues.

Note on this clonotype: One junction end disagrees with the germline gene, perhaps due to a read error. The V gene is TRBV29-1, the J gene TRBJ2-5, with D hard to call. Per the germline V gene, CDR1 is SQVTM and CDR2 is ANQGSEA. This CDR3 has 12 amino acids. The DNA of the CDR3 is TGCAGCGCAGTGGTGAAAGGAGAGACCCAGTGCTTC. Its translation is CSAVVKGETQCF. The whole variable domain, remainder taken from reference TRBV29-1 and TRBJ2-5, is SAVISQKPSRDICQRGTSLTIQCQVDSQVTMMFWYRQQPGQSLTLIATANQGSEATYESGFVIDKFPISRPNLTFSTLTVSNMSPEDSSIYLCSAVVKGETQCFGPGTRLLVL.

This clonotype was recorded a few times. The junction departs from germline at one end; a sequencing error may be responsible. The gene calls are TRBV6-6 and TRBJ2-7; TRBD1 might be the D (6 bases). This CDR3 is 17 amino acids long. From germline, CDR1 is MNHNY and CDR2 SVGAGI (reference sequence). The CDR3, as DNA: TGTGCCAGCAGCCGAGGTAGAAACGGACAGAATCTCTACGAGCAGTGCTTC. Residues: CASSRGRNGQNLYEQCF.

Comment on this clonotype: With a much larger clone just one base away, this may be a read error. V usage is TRBV6-6 and J usage is TRBJ1-2; D not certain. Germline V gene sequence: CDR1 MNHNY, CDR2 SVGAGI (reference sequence). V lost 6 bases to trimming and J lost 0 bases, with 11 bases between them. The CDR3 totals 14 residues. The CDR3 region has the DNA TGTGCCAGCAGGCCGTGGTCCTCTAACTATGGCTACACCTTC. Translation gives CASRPWSSNYGYTF.

For this clonotype: One base away lies a much larger clone, so this may be a sequencing read error. The CDR3 end shows no conserved phenylalanine or tryptophan, and so a read error is likely. This chain joins TRBV10-3 and TRBJ2-1; the D gene is possibly TRBD1 (6 bases). From germline, CDR1 is ENHRY and CDR2 SYGVKD. Trimming shortened V by 4 bases and J by 0 bases, and 7 bases separated the two germline ends. This CDR3 has 14 residues. This CDR3 is CAISGDNSYNEQFL. The CDR3 nucleotides are TGTGCCATCAGTGGGGACAACTCCTACAATGAGCAGTTCCTC.

This clonotype was picked up one time. This could be a read error, since a much larger clone is one nucleotide away. The genes are TRBV6-2 or TRBV6-3 and TRBJ2-5; D not resolved. CDR3 length equals 12 residues. Germline V gene sequence: CDR1 MNHEY, CDR2 SVGEGT. This chain's CDR3 is CVSSTWDGSPDF. The CDR3 coding sequence is TGTGTCAGCAGTACCTGGGATGGCAGCCCGGACTTC.

This chain links TRBV14 with TRBJ2-3; TRBD1 or TRBD2 may be the D gene (5 bases each). V was shortened by 1 base and J by 3 bases, with 11 bases between the two germline ends. The V gene's germline CDR1 is SGHDN and CDR2 FVKESK. The CDR3 has 15 residues. The DNA for the CDR3 is TGTGCCAGCAGCCAAGTAGGGGACGTAACAGATACGCAGTATTTT. Translation gives CASSQVGDVTDTQYF. The whole variable domain, remainder taken from reference TRBV14 and TRBJ2-3, is EAGVTQFPSHSVIEKGQTVTLRCDPISGHDNLYWYRRVMGKEIKFLLHFVKESKQDESGMPNNRFLAERTGGTYSTLKVQPAELEDSGVYFCASSQVGDVTDTQYFGPGTRLTVL.

Concerning this clonotype: Sequence at one end of the junction differs from germline and may be a read error. The J gene is TRBJ2-3, the V gene TRBV6-5, with D uncertain. Germline V gives CDR1 MNHEY, CDR2 SVGAGI. The CDR3 totals 14 residues. The CDR3 protein is CACSYSPGTDTQYF. In DNA, the CDR3 is TGTGCCTGCAGTTACTCGCCCGGGACAGATACGCAGTATTTT.

In its sample, this clonotype was seen a few times. This chain joins TRBV5-4 and TRBJ2-2; 7 bases map to TRBD2. The CDR3 length is 15 residues. The V segment lost 2 bases and the J segment 6 bases; nucleotides outside the gene matches: 7. Germline V CDR1 and CDR2: SGHNT, YYREEE (reference sequence). CDR3 sequence: CASSFGGRTSGELFF. CDR3 sequence (DNA): TGTGCCAGCAGCTTTGGCGGGAGAACGTCCGGGGAGCTGTTTTTT.

As concerns this clonotype: With a much larger clone just one base away, this may be a read error. The chain employs TRBV12-3 or TRBV12-4 and TRBJ1-1; 8 bases are a match to TRBD1. This CDR3 is built from 15 residues. Unmatched junction bases numbered 7, after V lost 6 bases and J lost 1 base. The CDR3 DNA follows: TGTGCCAGCAGCCTGACAGGGGACGGGAACACTGAAGCTTTCTTT. Protein product: CASSLTGDGNTEAFF.

On this clonotype itself: This may arise from a read error, as a much more abundant clone is one base away. J is TRBJ1-1 and V is TRBV6-1; D uncertain. This CDR3 region has 13 residues. Germline V gives CDR1 MNHNS, CDR2 SASEGT. DNA for the CDR3: TGTGCCAGCACCCGTGGATGGAACACTGGAGCTTTCTTT. Protein sequence: CASTRGWNTGAFF.

About this clonotype: A much larger clone is a single base away; this may be a read error. The chain joins TRBV6-1 to TRBJ1-3; the D is unclear. Germline values: CDR1 MNHNS, CDR2 SASEGT. Trimming took off 7 bases at V and 12 bases at J, with 16 bases between the two ends. This CDR3 has 12 amino acids. CDR3 in amino acids: CASILDRDIIYF. As DNA, the CDR3 is TGTGCCAGCATATTAGACCGAGACATCATATATTTT.

Details on this clonotype: This could be a read error, since a much larger clone is one nucleotide away. The chain carries TRBV5-4 and TRBJ2-2; 8 nucleotides match TRBD2. Germline-derived CDR1 and CDR2 are SGHNT and YYREEE (reference sequence). The CDR3 runs 15 residues. The CDR3 protein is CTSSLDVGRAGELFF. CDR3 DNA: TGTACCAGCAGCTTGGATGTCGGGAGGGCCGGGGAGCTGTTTTTT. Together with reference TRBV5-4 and TRBJ2-2, the CDR3 gives the full variable domain: ETGVTQSPTHLIKTRGQQVTLRCSSQSGHNTVSWYQQALGQGPQFIFQYYREEENGRGNFPPRFSGLQFPNYSSELNVNALELDDSALYLCTSSLDVGRAGELFFGEGSRLTVL.

This clonotype has ten or more counts. This chain links TRBV10-3 with TRBJ1-5; 7 bases are a match to TRBD1. CDR1 and CDR2 (germline): ENHRY, SYGVKD. CDR3 size: 15 residues. V shed 0 bases, J shed 2 bases, and the junction held 1 base outside the gene matches. CDR3 bases: TGTGCCATCAGTGAGTCTGACAGGGGCAATCAGCCCCAGCATTTT. Translating gives CAISESDRGNQPQHF.

The rearrangement uses TRBV27 and TRBJ2-2; 8 bases agree with TRBD1. Trimming cost V 5 bases and J 7 bases; bases outside gene matches: 6. Germline CDR1 and CDR2: MNHEY and SMNVEV (reference sequence). The CDR3 totals 14 residues. The CDR3 DNA is TGTGCCAGCAGTCTACCAGGGGGCAGCGGGGAGCTGTTTTTT. It codes for CASSLPGGSGELFF.

The CDR3 reads CAISETTGASIQETQYF. The DNA for the CDR3 is TGTGCCATCAGTGAGACCACAGGCGCGTCGATTCAAGAGACCCAGTACTTC. This rearrangement joins TRBV10-3 to TRBJ2-5; the D gene is possibly TRBD1 (5 bases). The length of the CDR3 is 17 residues. Germline V lookup: CDR1 ENHRY, CDR2 SYGVKD. Trimming left V 2 bases short and J 2 bases short, with 18 bases between.